This T cell receptor beta chain was observed in a study of beta chain features in type 1 diabetes. The overall study: Patients were similar to healthy donors in age and gender (as well as in cell yields). Examined across all samples were about 110 million sorted cells. Points from the study as a whole: VDJ junctions from patients with type 1 diabetes contained fewer insertions and more deletions.

Every donor provided one heparinised blood draw, which averaged approximately 100 mL. Sequenced material consisted of expressed TCRB transcripts (all of the isolated RNA was reverse transcribed). The protocol was immunoSEQ multiplex PCR, while the TCRdb copy is restricted to in-frame clones and leaves out a portion. The data hold about 900,000 clones, with roughly 15% observed a single time. This clone came up once. Its cognate antigen is unknown. Sequencing input: naive CD4+ T cells from blood. The TCR was taken from a young woman in good health.

CDR3 in amino acids: CASSLRTGYEQYF. The CDR3 nucleotides are TGTGCCAGCAGTCTTAGGACCGGTTACGAGCAGTACTTC. The chain has TRBV2 and TRBJ2-7; D is ambiguous. Per the germline V gene, CDR1 is SNHLY and CDR2 is FYNNEI. The CDR3 is made up of 13 amino acids. V lost 5 bases to trimming and J lost 4 bases, with 12 bases between them.